Detailed here is one TCR beta chain. No antigen is known for it. The data are from a study of cytomegalovirus exposure and HLA in healthy donors. General study points: Researchers reported that three CMV-associated chains were confirmed in vitro as CMV antigen-specific. An analysis that was carried out later associated 15,000 to 20,000 TCR beta sequences with HLA alleles at 0.05 false discovery rate.

The PCR employed 60 Vbeta primers together with 13 Jbeta primers. Sequenced by immunoSEQ multiplex PCR; TCRdb stores in-frame clones only, minus some. The repertoire holds 90,000 to 100,000 clones, with approximately 78% as singletons. The CDR3 is made up of 13 amino acids. The V segment lost 11 bases and the J segment 0 bases; nucleotides outside the gene matches: 2. Germline V gene sequence: CDR1 ENHRY, CDR2 SYGVKD. This chain connects TRBV10-3 to TRBJ2-5, with TRBD2 matching 11 bases. Source material: PBMCs. The clonotype comes from a woman between 55 and 75 years old in good health and CMV-seronegative. DNA for the CDR3: TGTGCCTCGGGACTAGCGGACCAAGAGACCCAGTACTTC. Translation gives CASGLADQETQYF.